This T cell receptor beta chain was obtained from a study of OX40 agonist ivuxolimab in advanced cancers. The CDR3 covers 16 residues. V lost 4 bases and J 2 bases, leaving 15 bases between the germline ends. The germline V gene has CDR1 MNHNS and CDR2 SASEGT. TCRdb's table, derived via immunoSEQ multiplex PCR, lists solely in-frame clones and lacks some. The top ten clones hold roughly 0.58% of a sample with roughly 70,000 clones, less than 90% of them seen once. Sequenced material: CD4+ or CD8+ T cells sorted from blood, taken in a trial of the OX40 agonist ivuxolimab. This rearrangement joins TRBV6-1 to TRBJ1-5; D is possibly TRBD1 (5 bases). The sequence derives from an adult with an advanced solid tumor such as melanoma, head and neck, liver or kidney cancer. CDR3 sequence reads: CASSVQKQERNQPQHF. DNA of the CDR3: TGTGCCAGCAGTGTACAAAAACAGGAGCGCAATCAGCCCCAGCATTTT.